Below, 29 T cell receptor beta chains from the same sample are listed, as sequenced in a study of T cells in women clearing cervical HPV infection. The protocol was immunoSEQ multiplex PCR, while the TCRdb copy is restricted to in-frame clones and leaves out a portion. This sample's clone table lists 20,000 to 25,000 clones. Input material: blood buffy coat. These receptor sequences come from a woman aged 18-70 years with a cervical HPV16 infection that either progressed to CIN3+ or cleared (not recorded which).

A note on this clone: The read falls 3 residues short of the CDR3 end, and the missing part is taken from the germline J gene. The chain employs TRBV20-1 and TRBJ1-4, with 8 positions matching TRBD1. This CDR3 is built from 12 residues. Germline loops: CDR1 DFQATT, CDR2 SNEGSKA (reference sequence). V shed 6 bases and J 4 bases; nucleotides not matched to a gene: 1. The part of the CDR3 DNA that was read is TGCAGTGCCGACAGGGGTAATGAAAAA. This translates into CSADRGNEK. The entire CDR3 protein reads CSADRGNEKLFF.

Comments on this clone: The read is 3 residues too short to cover the CDR3 end, so that end is filled in from the germline J gene. This chain uses TRBV11-2 with TRBJ2-5; D gene ambiguous. Trimming removed 0 bases at V and 1 base at J, with 6 bases between. CDR3 length: 14 amino acids. Germline CDR1 is SGHAT and CDR2 is FQNNGV. The sequenced CDR3 bases are TGTGCCAGCAGCTTAGATATCTCCCAAGAGACC. This codes for CASSLDISQET. The full CDR3 sequence reads CASSLDISQETQYF.

The sequenced CDR3 bases are TGTGCCAGCAGTTTTAGCGGGAGTAGGTCCTACGAG. Amino acids: CASSFSGSRSYE. The entire CDR3 sequence reads CASSFSGSRSYEQYF. The J gene is TRBJ2-7, the V gene TRBV28; TRBD2 matches at 9 bases. With the read ending 3 residues before the CDR3 end, the germline J gene is used to fill in that end. The germline V gene has CDR1 MDHEN and CDR2 SYDVKM. V lost 3 bases, J lost 1 base, and 4 bases stayed unmatched. The CDR3 is 15 residues long.

As concerns this clone: The read falls 3 residues short of the CDR3 end, and the missing part is taken from the germline J gene. The chain combines TRBV7-2 with TRBJ1-1; perhaps TRBD1 as D (6 bases). V lost 0 bases and J lost 4, with 9 bases in between. CDR1 and CDR2 from the germline V gene are SGHTA and FQGNSA. This CDR3 spans 14 amino acids. The covered CDR3 bases are TGTGCCAGCAGCTTAGCGGGCAGGGGCACTGAA. It specifies CASSLAGRGTE. The whole CDR3 protein is CASSLAGRGTEAFF.

Comments on this clone: The read ends 3 residues shy of where the CDR3 ends; the end is completed using the germline J gene. The V gene is TRBV5-6, the J gene TRBJ1-4; 7 bases fit TRBD1. CDR3 length: 15 residues. The germline V gene encodes CDR1 SGHDT and CDR2 YYEEEE. J was trimmed by 8 bases and V by 1 base; bases with no gene match: 8. The CDR3 reads CASSLRPGGGEKLFF. The CDR3 DNA, read in part, is TGTGCCAGCAGCTTGCGGCCAGGGGGAGGGGAAAAA.

On this clone: The read halts 3 residues ahead of the CDR3 end, with the missing end drawn from the germline J gene. The V gene is TRBV7-2, the J gene TRBJ2-4, with 7 bases fitting TRBD1. Germline loops: CDR1 SGHTA, CDR2 FQGNSA. This CDR3 has 13 residues. Partial CDR3 DNA: TGTGCCAGCAGCTTCAGACAGGGCTATGGT. It translates to CASSFRQGYG. Given in full, the CDR3 is CASSFRQGYGQYF.

A remark on this clone: The read gets to within 3 residues of the CDR3 end, and the germline J gene fills in the rest. The chain carries TRBV7-8 and TRBJ2-1, with D tentatively TRBD2 (5 bases). Trimming cost V 8 bases and J 0 bases, with 8 bases left between them. The CDR3 covers 13 residues. Looked up from germline, CDR1 is SGHVS and CDR2 is FQNEAQ. Incomplete CDR3 DNA: TGTGCCAGCCAAAGCGGCTCCTACAATGAG. Translating gives CASQSGSYNE. The CDR3 reads in full as CASQSGSYNEQFF.

In the case of this clone: Read sequence stops 3 residues before the CDR3 end, and the germline J gene provides the missing end. V and J are TRBV12-3 or TRBV12-4 and TRBJ1-1, with 8 bases lining up with TRBD1. This CDR3 has 14 residues. Trimming cost V 2 bases and J 5 bases; bases outside gene matches: 4. The CDR3 loop is CASSLSGGKTEAFF. CDR3 DNA, as far as it was read: TGTGCCAGCAGTTTATCAGGGGGCAAGACTGAA.

As regards this clone: The read finishes 3 residues shy of the CDR3 end, and the germline J gene is used to complete it. This chain connects TRBV7-2 to TRBJ1-4; possibly TRBD1 for D (5 bases). This CDR3 has 14 residues. V lost 7 bases, J lost 5 bases, and 14 bases lay in between. The V gene's germline CDR1 is SGHTA and CDR2 FQGNSA. The CDR3 sequence: CASTLEGSNEKLFF. The CDR3 bases that were read are TGTGCCAGCACCCTTGAGGGGTCGAATGAAAAA. The whole variable domain, filled in from reference TRBV7-2 and TRBJ1-4, reads GAGVSQSPSNKVTEKGKDVELRCDPISGHTALYWYRQSLGQGLEFLIYFQGNSAPDKSGLPSDRFSAERTGGSVSTLTIQRTQQEDSAVYLCASTLEGSNEKLFFGSGTQLSVL.

Points on this clone: With the read ending 3 residues before the CDR3 end, the germline J gene is used to fill in that end. The chain joins TRBV7-9 to TRBJ1-1, with D maybe TRBD1 (5 bases). Germline lookup yields CDR1 SEHNR and CDR2 FQNEAQ (reference sequence). The CDR3 loop spans 14 amino acids. Partial CDR3 DNA: TGTGCCAGCAGCTTAGCCCGGGGGGGTGTTGGG. It encodes CASSLARGGVG. The full CDR3 protein reads CASSLARGGVGAFF.

The CDR3 bases that were read are TGTGCCTGGAGTGCGGGACTGTGCTACGAG. This translates into CAWSAGLCYE. The full CDR3 reads CAWSAGLCYEQYF. This chain joins TRBV30 and TRBJ2-7, with a tentative D call TRBD2 (6 bases). The observed sequence ends 3 residues before the CDR3 terminus, with the missing tail filled in from the germline J gene. CDR3 length equals 13 residues. V shed 1 base and J shed 3 bases, with 10 bases lying between them. CDR1 GTSNPN and CDR2 SVGIG come from the germline V gene (reference sequence).

To note about this clone: The CDR3 goes on 3 residues after the read ends, and that part is filled in from the germline J gene. The J gene is TRBJ2-6, the V gene TRBV28, with D maybe TRBD2 (6 bases). The CDR3 extends over 17 amino acids. V was pared by 2 bases and J by 5 bases, with 16 bases between. Germline CDR1 MDHEN, CDR2 SYDVKM. CDR3 amino acids: CASSLTLGEERANVLTF. CDR3 DNA, as far as it was read: TGTGCCAGCAGTTTAACCCTAGGGGAGGAGAGGGCCAACGTC.

Comment on this clone: The read is 3 residues too short to cover the CDR3 end, so that end is filled in from the germline J gene. This chain joins TRBV19 and TRBJ1-5; TRBD1 matches 8 bases. The CDR3 runs to 16 residues. V lost 5 bases, J lost 0 bases, and 6 bases stayed unmatched. In germline, CDR1 is LNHDA, CDR2 SQIVND (reference sequence). CDR3 amino acids: CASSGQGALSNQPQHF. Partial CDR3 DNA: TGTGCCAGTAGTGGCCAGGGGGCCCTTAGCAATCAGCCC.

Its frequency marks this clone as medium-sized. Read coverage stops 3 residues before the CDR3 terminus; the germline J gene supplies the remainder. The chain uses TRBV6-2 or TRBV6-3 and TRBJ2-5; D gene unclear. Germline-derived CDR1 and CDR2 are MNHEY and SVGEGT. The CDR3 totals 13 residues. The V end was cut by 2 bases, the J end by 4 bases, with 8 bases between. The CDR3 here is CASSYPPGETQYF. Partial CDR3 DNA: TGTGCCAGCAGTTACCCGCCGGGAGAGACC.

The CDR3 protein is CASSLAAANYNEQFF. The covered CDR3 bases are TGTGCCAGCAGCTTAGCGGCAGCGAACTACAATGAG. The chain joins TRBV7-2 to TRBJ2-1; D not resolved. The CDR3 end falls 3 residues outside the read, so it is completed with the germline J gene. The V gene's germline CDR1 is SGHTA and CDR2 FQGNSA. The CDR3 is made up of 15 amino acids. The V gene lost 0 bases and the J gene lost 3 bases, with 9 bases spanning the gap.

To note about this clone: Read coverage stops 3 residues before the CDR3 terminus; the germline J gene supplies the remainder. The V and J genes are TRBV7-9 and TRBJ2-5, with D tentatively TRBD2 (6 bases). This CDR3 comprises 15 residues. V gave up 5 bases and J gave up 1 base, with 14 bases separating them. Per the germline V gene, CDR1 is SEHNR and CDR2 is FQNEAQ (reference sequence). Here the CDR3 reads CASSDLRRGQETQYF. CDR3 DNA, as far as it was read: TGTGCCAGCAGCGACTTAAGGAGGGGCCAAGAGACC.

As for this clone: The CDR3 end is not reached by the read, which stops 3 residues before it; the germline J gene fills it in. The gene calls are TRBV19 and TRBJ2-4; perhaps TRBD1 as D (6 bases). This CDR3 is built from 18 residues. The germline CDR1 and CDR2 sequences are LNHDA and SQIVND (reference sequence). CDR3 DNA, as far as it was read: TGTGCCAGTAGGATCCCCGGCAGAGTCCAGGGGTTTAACTATGGT. Translating it yields CASRIPGRVQGFNYG. The full CDR3 sequence reads CASRIPGRVQGFNYGQYF. The full variable domain, with the rest looked up from reference TRBV19 and TRBJ2-4, is DGGITQSPKYLFRKEGQNVTLSCEQNLNHDAMYWYRQDPGQGLRLIYYSQIVNDFQKGDIAEGYSVSREKKESFPLTVTSAQKNPTAFYLCASRIPGRVQGFNYGQYFGAGTRLSVL.

About this clone itself: The read stops 3 residues short of the end of the CDR3; the missing end is completed from the germline J gene. V usage is TRBV20-1 and J usage is TRBJ2-5; D is possibly TRBD2 (5 bases). Trimming took 0 bases from V and 5 from J, leaving 13 bases between them. Germline CDR1 DFQATT, CDR2 SNEGSKA (reference sequence). The CDR3 consists of 14 residues. The CDR3 spells CSARDTKRRETQYF. Partial CDR3 DNA: TGCAGTGCTAGAGATACCAAGCGGAGGGAGACC.

About this clone itself: Read sequence stops 3 residues before the CDR3 end, and the germline J gene provides the missing end. The chain recombines TRBV27 with TRBJ2-5; 7 bases line up with TRBD1. The CDR3 sequence is 17 residues long. The germline gives CDR1 MNHEY, CDR2 SMNVEV (reference sequence). Trimming cost V 5 bases and J 0 bases; bases outside gene matches: 12. This CDR3 reads CASSIRTGTAHQETQYF. CDR3 bases read: TGTGCCAGCAGTATCAGGACCGGGACAGCACACCAAGAGACC.

CDR3 residues: CSATQGLQEPQHF. Incomplete CDR3 DNA: TGCAGTGCTACACAGGGGCTCCAAGAGCCC. The J gene is TRBJ1-5, the V gene TRBV20-1; TRBD1 aligns across 7 bases. The read terminates 3 residues before the CDR3 end, so the remaining end is supplied by the germline J gene. After removal of 4 bases from V and 8 bases from J, the junction contained 8 bases not matched to a gene. The germline V gene has CDR1 DFQATT and CDR2 SNEGSKA (reference sequence). This CDR3 spans 13 amino acids.

On this clone: Read data end 3 residues before the CDR3 end; the end is taken from the germline J gene. The chain carries TRBV5-1 and TRBJ2-7; maybe TRBD1 (5 bases). Trimming removed 1 base at V and 3 bases at J, with 14 bases between. This CDR3 has 15 residues. Germline V gives CDR1 SGHRS, CDR2 YFSETQ. CDR3 DNA, as far as it was read: TGCGCCAGCAGCTTGCGGCAGGGAAGGGACTACGAG. Residues: CASSLRQGRDYE. The entire CDR3 protein reads CASSLRQGRDYEQYF.

Concerning this clone: The read comes to an end 3 residues before the CDR3 does, leaving the germline J gene to fill in the end. The V gene is TRBV28, the J gene TRBJ2-3, with 10 bases lining up with TRBD2. Germline trimming cut 7 bases from V and 5 bases from J; bases unmatched to any gene: 15. The CDR3 spans 17 residues. Germline CDR1 and CDR2: MDHEN and SYDVKM. The DNA read from the CDR3 is TGTGCCAGCAAGCTAGCGGGAGATTTCGTGTACGTAGATACG. It is translated as CASKLAGDFVYVDT. The CDR3, in full, reads CASKLAGDFVYVDTQYF.

In regard to this clone: The CDR3 end falls 3 residues outside the read, so it is completed with the germline J gene. The J gene is TRBJ2-4, the V gene TRBV7-9; 8 bases line up with TRBD1. CDR1 is SEHNR and CDR2 is FQNEAQ in the germline V gene (reference sequence). This CDR3 comprises 14 residues. The CDR3 loop reads CASSIRGQSYGQYF. The CDR3 DNA, read in part, is TGTGCCAGCAGCATCAGGGGGCAGAGCTATGGT.

For this clone: From the germline J gene comes the end of the CDR3, since the read stops 3 residues before it. The chain combines TRBV30 with TRBJ2-3; tentative D call: TRBD2 (6 bases). From germline, CDR1 is GTSNPN and CDR2 SVGIG (reference sequence). This CDR3 is built from 12 residues. V lost 0 bases and J 6 bases, leaving 7 bases between the germline ends. The CDR3 is CAWSVRGDTQYF. CDR3 DNA, as far as it was read: TGTGCCTGGAGTGTACGGGGGGATACG.

Comments on this clone: The read halts 3 residues ahead of the CDR3 end, with the missing end drawn from the germline J gene. V is TRBV14 and J is TRBJ1-1; D gene ambiguous. Trimming cost V 4 bases and J 4 bases, with 7 bases left between them. This CDR3 has 12 amino acids. Per the germline V gene, CDR1 is SGHDN and CDR2 is FVKESK. CDR3 sequence: CASSPFLTEAFF. The sequenced part of the CDR3 DNA is TGTGCCAGCAGCCCCTTTCTCACTGAA.

As to this clone: Coverage ceases 3 residues before the CDR3 finishes, and the germline J gene fills in the end. The chain is built from TRBV12-3 or TRBV12-4 and TRBJ2-1, with TRBD2 matching over 13 bases. The trim removed 4 bases at V and 9 bases at J, leaving 9 bases unmatched. The CDR3 is made up of 16 amino acids. The CDR3 loop is CASSSYPGLAGSEQFF. The CDR3 DNA, read in part, is TGTGCCAGCAGTTCATACCCGGGACTAGCGGGAAGTGAG.

A word on this clone: The CDR3 is cut off 3 residues early in the read; its end comes from the germline J gene. This chain connects TRBV5-1 to TRBJ2-7, with 7 bases lining up with TRBD1. The CDR3 is 15 amino acids. After removal of 0 bases from V and 5 bases from J, the junction contained 8 bases not matched to a gene. Germline V gene sequence: CDR1 SGHRS, CDR2 YFSETQ. The DNA read from the CDR3 is TGCGCCAGCAGCTTGGGACAGGGCGTCCTCCACGAG. Protein: CASSLGQGVLHE. The full CDR3 sequence reads CASSLGQGVLHEQYF.

To note about this clone: The read gets to within 3 residues of the CDR3 end, and the germline J gene fills in the rest. The chain employs TRBV30 and TRBJ2-2; D remains unclear. This CDR3 spans 18 amino acids. CDR1 is GTSNPN, CDR2 SVGIG, per germline (reference sequence). The sequenced part of the CDR3 DNA is TGTGCCTGGAGTGTACGAGCGTCAGCCCCAAGGATGGATTCACCG. Amino acids: CAWSVRASAPRMDSP. The entire CDR3 protein reads CAWSVRASAPRMDSPLFF.

Comment on this clone: Read sequence stops 3 residues before the CDR3 end, and the germline J gene provides the missing end. This chain links TRBV5-1 with TRBJ2-5, with 9 nucleotides matching TRBD2. The length of the CDR3 is 15 residues. Trimming took 2 bases from V and 5 from J; bases not matched to a gene: 7. Looked up from germline, CDR1 is SGHRS and CDR2 is YFSETQ. The CDR3 bases that were read are TGCGCCAGCAGCTTCGGAACTAGCGGGTCGGAGACC. Amino acid sequence: CASSFGTSGSET. The CDR3, in full, reads CASSFGTSGSETQYF.